The sequence of this T cell receptor beta chain was determined in a study of blood T cell repertoires in COVID-19. Study at large: The origin of the acute and convalescent COVID-19 samples was the United States, Italy and Spain. Sample material is recorded as cDNA or gDNA derived from T cells, B-cell-depleted T cells, or PBMCs.

Under the authors' procedure: Cell counts per sample came from amplifying reference gene primers. Sequencing used immunoSEQ multiplex PCR; TCRdb keeps in-frame clones, though not all of them. V, J and clone size are those of that table, while D and trimming were read from the DNA. The sample shows about 66,000 clones, about four fifths of them seen only once. The V segment lost 3 bases and the J segment 5 bases; nucleotides outside the gene matches: 4. The CDR3 totals 13 residues. The germline gives CDR1 SQVTM, CDR2 ANQGSEA. Source material: peripheral blood. The TCR sequence derives from a human donor in a cohort sampled during active COVID-19. The V and J genes are TRBV29-1 and TRBJ2-7; 10 bases fit TRBD1. The CDR3 DNA reads TGCAGCGTTGAGGGACAGGGGTTTAACGAGCAGTACTTC. Protein sequence: CSVEGQGFNEQYF.